These 28 T cell receptor beta chains came from one sample sequenced in a study of glioma-infiltrating T cells after dendritic cell vaccination (dated by TCRdb to the mid-2010s). Libraries were built with the immunoSEQ multiplex PCR assay. In TCRdb, the immuneACCESS table is reduced to in-frame sequences with V and J assigned. These tables do not hold every clone; where another copy was compared, an unresolved V gene accounts for under half, and the others remain unexplained. The sample table lists under 35,000 clones, 90% of them with a count of one. The ten top clones hold roughly 2.3% of the sample. The material was blood, obtained before dendritic cell vaccination. The source is a human donor with glioblastoma.

This chain uses TRBV19 with TRBJ1-4; D unclear. In germline, CDR1 is LNHDA, CDR2 SQIVND (reference sequence). Trimming took 7 bases from V and 8 from J, leaving 14 bases between them. The CDR3 has 13 residues. The DNA of the CDR3 is TGTGCCAGTATGACTCGGGGAAACGAAAAACTGTTTTTT. As protein: CASMTRGNEKLFF.

The chain couples TRBV7-2 to TRBJ2-7; the match to TRBD1 covers 8 bases. The CDR3 covers 13 residues. Germline V gives CDR1 SGHTA, CDR2 FQGNSA. V gave up 5 bases and J gave up 6 bases; unmatched junction bases: 6. DNA for the CDR3: TGTGCCAGCAGCACGACAGGGGTGGGCGAGCAGTACTTC. Its protein product is CASSTTGVGEQYF.

The chain combines TRBV12-5 with TRBJ1-5; D unclear. CDR1 and CDR2 from the germline V gene are LGHNT and FRNRAP. The CDR3 consists of 12 residues. The V and J ends lost 7 bases and 4 bases respectively, with 8 bases between them. The CDR3 sequence: CASAPGNQPQHF. In DNA, the CDR3 is TGTGCTAGTGCCCCCGGTAATCAGCCCCAGCATTTT.

The chain has TRBV6-1 and TRBJ1-5, with D possibly TRBD1 on 5 matching bases. Trimming took 3 bases from V and 7 from J, leaving 10 bases between them. This CDR3 is 13 amino acids long. CDR1 MNHNS and CDR2 SASEGT come from the germline V gene. CDR3 sequence reads: CASSEGGVQPQHF. CDR3 DNA sequence: TGTGCCAGCAGTGAGGGGGGGGTCCAGCCCCAGCATTTT.

The chain couples TRBV7-2 to TRBJ2-2; 10 bases match TRBD1. Germline V gene lookup returns CDR1 SGHTA and CDR2 FQGNSA. J lost 5 bases, V lost 4 bases, and 1 base had no gene match. The CDR3 extends over 14 amino acids. The DNA for the CDR3 is TGTGCCAGCAGCTGGACAGGGGGGACCGGGGAGCTGTTTTTT. Residues: CASSWTGGTGELFF.

The chain links TRBV5-4 to TRBJ2-6; a weak D match, TRBD2 (7 bases). Between the trimmed V and J ends, which lost 4 bases and 4 bases, there was a span of 12 bases. Germline V CDR1 and CDR2: SGHNT, YYREEE (reference sequence). The CDR3 loop spans 15 amino acids. CDR3 in DNA: TGTGCCAGCAGCGGAGGGGGGGCGGGGGCCAACGTCCTGACTTTC. Translated, it gives CASSGGGAGANVLTF.

The gene calls are TRBV5-1 and TRBJ2-7; the D gene is possibly TRBD2 (5 bases). CDR3 length: 13 amino acids. Per germline, CDR1 SGHRS and CDR2 YFSETQ. Trimming pared 5 bases from V and 6 bases from J, leaving 15 bases between. The CDR3 sequence is CASRYNAGGEQYF. The CDR3 bases are TGCGCCAGCAGATACAACGCAGGAGGCGAGCAGTACTTC.

The V call is TRBV15, the J call TRBJ1-2; D unresolved. The CDR3 extends over 14 amino acids. CDR1 LNHNV and CDR2 YYDKDF come from the germline V gene (reference sequence). The V end was cut by 4 bases, the J end by 4 bases, with 13 bases between. The CDR3 here is CATSNRRAGYGYTF. The CDR3 DNA sequence: TGTGCCACCAGCAATCGTCGCGCAGGCTATGGCTACACCTTC.

V is TRBV5-4 and J is TRBJ2-5, with D maybe TRBD1 (7 bases). This CDR3 region has 15 residues. V was pared by 4 bases and J by 3 bases, with 16 bases between. CDR1 and CDR2 (germline): SGHNT, YYREEE (reference sequence). The CDR3: CASSQGGTAEETQYF. CDR3 coding DNA: TGTGCCAGCAGCCAAGGAGGGACAGCGGAAGAGACCCAGTACTTC.

The genes are TRBV19 and TRBJ1-5, with 7 positions matching TRBD1. There are 14 residues in the CDR3. With V trimmed by 3 bases and J by 7 bases, 6 bases remained unmatched. Germline CDR1 and CDR2: LNHDA and SQIVND (reference sequence). The CDR3 bases are TGTGCCAGTAGTATCTTAGACAGGGAACAGCCCCAGCATTTT. Residues: CASSILDREQPQHF.

This chain links TRBV6-1 with TRBJ2-4; the match to TRBD1 covers 7 bases. CDR3 length: 14 amino acids. Germline values: CDR1 MNHNS, CDR2 SASEGT. Trimming cost V 5 bases and J 3 bases; bases outside gene matches: 4. For the CDR3, the DNA is TGTGCCAGCAGTCTCCGGGACAGCAAAAACATTCAGTACTTC. This sequence encodes CASSLRDSKNIQYF.

This chain connects TRBV7-9 to TRBJ1-4, with D perhaps TRBD1 (6 bases). This CDR3 contains 14 residues. Trimming took off 5 bases at V and 7 bases at J, with 14 bases between the two ends. Germline CDR1 is SEHNR and CDR2 is FQNEAQ (reference sequence). This CDR3 reads CASSHRTDSEKLFF. As DNA, the CDR3 is TGTGCCAGCAGCCACCGGACAGACAGTGAAAAACTGTTTTTT.

The chain combines TRBV19 with TRBJ2-5, with 8 bases aligning to TRBD2. Trimming cost V 6 bases and J 5 bases; bases outside gene matches: 8. Germline V gives CDR1 LNHDA, CDR2 SQIVND (reference sequence). The CDR3 is 14 amino acids. The CDR3: CASRSREGGETQYF. The CDR3 nucleotides read TGTGCCAGTAGATCCCGGGAGGGGGGGGAGACCCAGTACTTC.

This sequence joins TRBV6-1 and TRBJ2-3, with 10 bases matching TRBD2. CDR1 and CDR2 (germline): MNHNS, SASEGT. Trimming cost V 6 bases and J 3 bases; bases outside gene matches: 3. CDR3 length: 14 amino acids. The CDR3 protein is CASRTGLATDTQYF. CDR3 bases: TGTGCCAGCAGGACGGGACTAGCGACAGATACGCAGTATTTT.

The J gene is TRBJ2-3, the V gene TRBV14; D remains unclear. Germline-derived CDR1 and CDR2 are SGHDN and FVKESK. V lost 0 bases, J lost 2 bases, and 9 bases lay in between. This CDR3 comprises 15 residues. Here the CDR3 DNA reads TGTGCCAGCAGCCAAGATTTCTCCTACACAGATACGCAGTATTTT. Amino acid sequence: CASSQDFSYTDTQYF.

This chain's CDR3 is CASSSSGGWSNQPQHF. The DNA for the CDR3 is TGTGCCAGCAGTTCCTCAGGGGGCTGGAGCAATCAGCCCCAGCATTTT. This chain links TRBV6-6 with TRBJ1-5, with 8 positions matching TRBD1. CDR3 size: 16 residues. Germline V gene data show CDR1 as MNHNY and CDR2 as SVGAGI (reference sequence). Germline trimming cut 4 bases from V and 1 base from J; bases unmatched to any gene: 6.

This chain connects TRBV5-4 to TRBJ2-3; 10 nucleotides line up with TRBD2. J gave up 4 bases and V 4 bases, and 9 bases lay outside the gene matches. Germline CDR1 reads SGHNT; CDR2 reads YYREEE (reference sequence). CDR3 length: 16 amino acids. The CDR3 nucleotides are TGTGCCAGCAGCCCCCAGCGGGGGGGCGGGGCAGATACGCAGTATTTT. Its protein product is CASSPQRGGGADTQYF.

This clone was observed a few times. J is TRBJ2-7 and V is TRBV11-3; TRBD1 aligns across 9 bases. Germline V CDR1 and CDR2: SGHNT, YENEEA. The junction had 8 bases not matched to a gene; V was cut back by 5 bases and J by 9 bases. The CDR3 sequence is 13 residues long. The CDR3 coding sequence is TGTGCCAGCAGCCCCGGACAGGGGTTGGGGCAGTACTTC. Residues: CASSPGQGLGQYF.

The chain joins TRBV7-2 to TRBJ2-2; TRBD1 might be the D (6 bases). Germline V gene lookup returns CDR1 SGHTA and CDR2 FQGNSA. Trimming took off 1 base at V and 6 bases at J, with 15 bases between the two ends. This CDR3 is 16 amino acids long. CDR3 in DNA: TGTGCCAGCAGCTTAGAACAGGGTTTAGTGTCCGGGGAGCTGTTTTTT. Protein sequence: CASSLEQGLVSGELFF. Together with reference TRBV7-2 and TRBJ2-2, the CDR3 gives the full variable domain: GAGVSQSPSNKVTEKGKDVELRCDPISGHTALYWYRQSLGQGLEFLIYFQGNSAPDKSGLPSDRFSAERTGGSVSTLTIQRTQQEDSAVYLCASSLEQGLVSGELFFGEGSRLTVL.

The V and J genes are TRBV5-1 and TRBJ2-5; 8 bases agree with TRBD1. The CDR3 runs to 14 residues. Germline assignment: CDR1 SGHRS and CDR2 YFSETQ. V trimming: 4 bases; J trimming: 2 bases; junction bases outside the gene matches: 4. As DNA, the CDR3 is TGCGCCAGCAGCAAGGGACAGGCACAAGAGACCCAGTACTTC. This translates into CASSKGQAQETQYF.

This chain links TRBV19 with TRBJ2-2; TRBD2 agrees at 8 bases. The CDR3 length is 16 residues. Germline lookup yields CDR1 LNHDA and CDR2 SQIVND (reference sequence). Losses at the gene ends were 4 bases for V and 3 bases for J; bases not matched to a gene: 7. The CDR3 here is CASSTSSGGYTGELFF. The DNA of the CDR3 is TGTGCCAGTAGTACCTCGAGCGGGGGATACACCGGGGAGCTGTTTTTT.

This clone was counted once. The chain recombines TRBV6-5 with TRBJ1-5; D remains ambiguous. Trimming stripped 5 bases from V and 6 bases from J, with 11 bases between. Germline lookup yields CDR1 MNHEY and CDR2 SVGAGI. This CDR3 comprises 13 residues. The CDR3 here is CASSPLLSQPQHF. The DNA of the CDR3 is TGTGCCAGCAGTCCCTTATTGAGTCAGCCCCAGCATTTT.

The J gene is TRBJ2-1, the V gene TRBV10-3; 10 nucleotides align to TRBD2. J was trimmed by 8 bases and V by 10 bases; bases with no gene match: 14. The germline CDR1 and CDR2 sequences are ENHRY and SYGVKD. The CDR3 covers 15 residues. The CDR3 DNA sequence: TGTGCCACCGGGAGGGCTAGCGGGGGTCTGGATGAGCAGTTCTTC. It is translated as CATGRASGGLDEQFF.

This chain joins TRBV7-9 and TRBJ2-5; 8 bases are a match to TRBD2. CDR1 SEHNR and CDR2 FQNEAQ come from the germline V gene (reference sequence). V shed 1 base, J shed 2 bases, and the junction held 3 bases outside the gene matches. This CDR3 region has 15 residues. The CDR3, as DNA: TGTGCCAGCAGCTTAGGCGGGGGGAGGCAAGAGACCCAGTACTTC. Protein: CASSLGGGRQETQYF. Full variable domain (remainder filled in from reference TRBV7-9 and TRBJ2-5): DTGVSQNPRHKITKRGQNVTFRCDPISEHNRLYWYRQTLGQGPEFLTYFQNEAQLEKSRLLSDRFSAERPKGSFSTLEIQRTEQGDSAMYLCASSLGGGRQETQYFGPGTRLLVL.

This rearrangement joins TRBV6-5 to TRBJ1-6; no firm D call. Germline loops: CDR1 MNHEY, CDR2 SVGAGI. V lost 8 bases, J lost 8 bases, and 13 bases lay in between. The CDR3 length is 13 residues. The CDR3 DNA reads as TGTGCCAGCTCATTGATCAGCGATTCACCCCTCCACTTT. It encodes CASSLISDSPLHF.

The chain joins TRBV10-3 to TRBJ1-2, with D maybe TRBD1 (6 bases). Germline V gene sequence: CDR1 ENHRY, CDR2 SYGVKD. V shed 2 bases and J shed 2 bases, with 6 bases lying between them. The CDR3 is 13 residues long. The CDR3, as DNA: TGTGCCATCAGTGAGGGACAGAACTATGGCTACACCTTC. Translating gives CAISEGQNYGYTF.

As to this clone: A junction boundary mismatches the germline segment, possibly from a read error. Other DNA sequences from this sample encode an identical CDR3 as well. The chain is built from TRBV10-3 and TRBJ1-6; 8 nucleotides line up with TRBD1. The germline CDR1 and CDR2 sequences are ENHRY and SYGVKD. This CDR3 spans 14 amino acids. Written as DNA, the CDR3 is TGTGCCATCAGGAGGACAGGGACTAATTCCCCCCTCCACTTT. As protein: CAIRRTGTNSPLHF.

The genes are TRBV7-9 and TRBJ2-3, with 9 bases identical to TRBD2. Germline CDR1 reads SEHNR; CDR2 reads FQNEAQ (reference sequence). The CDR3 is 15 residues long. V dropped 5 bases and J dropped 6; count of bases not matched to a gene: 9. This CDR3 is CASSPGTSLPDTQYF. The CDR3 DNA sequence: TGTGCCAGCAGCCCCGGGACTAGCCTTCCTGATACGCAGTATTTT.